This T cell receptor beta chain was sequenced in a study of blood T cell repertoires in COVID-19. CDR1 is LNHDA, CDR2 SQIVND, per germline (reference sequence). The CDR3 spans 17 residues. V lost 5 bases, J lost 6 bases, and 12 bases stayed unmatched. Clones were sequenced by immunoSEQ multiplex PCR, and TCRdb holds only the in-frame ones, with some missing. The sample lists 250,000 or so clones, approximately 86% occurring once. This rearrangement joins TRBV19 to TRBJ2-1; 11 bases fit TRBD1. This receptor was identified in a man between 35 and 55 years old with active or convalescent COVID-19. Sequencing was performed on peripheral blood. CDR3 sequence (DNA): TGTGCCAGTAGTGAGGGACAGGGGGTACCTTATCTCAATGAGCAGTTCTTC. Its translation: CASSEGQGVPYLNEQFF.